This T cell receptor (beta chain) appears in the sequencing data of a study of blood T cell repertoires in COVID-19. Membership in each cohort depended on participant-reported clinical history. The CDR3 has 15 amino acids. Germline CDR1 and CDR2: SGHTA and FQGTGA. V was shortened by 5 bases and J by 1 base, with 11 bases between the two germline ends. TCRdb's copy holds only in-frame clones and misses some; the assay was immunoSEQ multiplex PCR. The table lists 130,000 to 150,000 clones, roughly 87% of them singletons. This rearrangement joins TRBV7-3 to TRBJ2-2; D gene unclear. The material sequenced was PBMCs or T cells enriched from blood (not recorded which). This receptor was obtained from a woman in her thirties or forties who had been exposed to COVID-19. CDR3 residues: CASSGSSLNTGELFF. DNA of the CDR3: TGTGCCAGCAGCGGTAGTTCCTTGAACACCGGGGAGCTGTTTTTT.